Listed below are T cell receptor beta chains from one sample, sequenced in a study of cytomegalovirus exposure and HLA in healthy donors. Using immunoSEQ multiplex PCR, the repertoire was profiled, and TCRdb retains in-frame clones only, with some absent. This sample has over 150,000 clones, with more than 65% found just once. Source material: PBMCs. The receptors shown here come from a girl aged 2 to 9 in good health and CMV-seropositive. Each CDR3 is given with its conserved first and last residue. Each record gives: J gene, V gene, clone size, D gene, CDR3 protein, CDR3 DNA. D genes are given only for firm matches. The listing skips clone size in some rows; elsewhere it reads once, few, many or a size class.

TRBJ2-3,TRBV13,.,TRBD2,CASYFRGEVDTQYF,TGTGCCAGCTACTTCCGGGGGGAGGTAGATACGCAGTATTTT
TRBJ1-1,TRBV19,.,TRBD1,CASSLTGEPHNEAFF,TGTGCCAGTAGCTTAACAGGGGAACCTCACAATGAAGCTTTCTTT
TRBJ2-1,TRBV9,.,TRBD2,CASSVATVAGLGEQFF,TGTGCCAGCAGCGTAGCTACGGTAGCGGGGCTAGGGGAGCAGTTCTTC
TRBJ1-1,TRBV6-5,.,.,CASFLTLRGTEAFF,TGTGCCAGCTTCCTCACCCTCAGGGGAACTGAAGCTTTCTTT
TRBJ2-1,TRBV9,.,TRBD2,CASSAGTGTRRPGQFF,TGTGCCAGCAGCGCCGGGACCGGGACTAGACGACCAGGTCAGTTCTTC
TRBJ2-3,TRBV13,.,TRBD2,CASRPSASGRTDTQYF,TGTGCCAGCAGGCCTAGCGCTAGCGGGCGAACAGATACGCAGTATTTT
TRBJ1-2,TRBV20-1,.,.,CSASPRGGYTF,TGCAGTGCTAGTCCGCGCGGCGGCTACACCTTC
TRBJ2-1,TRBV6-5,.,.,CASSPRDFYNEQFF,TGTGCCAGCAGCCCCAGGGACTTCTACAATGAGCAGTTCTTC
TRBJ1-1,TRBV7-9,once,.,CASSLAQGWAEAFF,TGTGCCAGCAGCTTAGCGCAGGGGTGGGCTGAAGCTTTCTTT
TRBJ2-1,TRBV12-5,.,TRBD2,CASGLGTSGANEQFF,TGTGCTAGTGGTCTCGGGACTAGCGGGGCCAATGAGCAGTTCTTC
TRBJ2-7,TRBV5-6,.,TRBD1,CASSCDRVSYEQYF,TGTGCCAGCAGCTGTGACAGGGTCTCCTACGAGCAGTACTTC
TRBJ2-1,TRBV4-1,.,TRBD1,CASSQDLPGGSEQFF,TGCGCCAGCAGCCAAGATTTGCCAGGGGGTAGTGAGCAGTTCTTC
TRBJ2-1,TRBV5-1,.,.,CASSRTEGTYNEQFF,TGCGCCAGCAGCAGGACAGAGGGCACCTACAATGAGCAGTTCTTC
TRBJ1-5,TRBV5-6,few,.,CASSAGPDEPQHF,TGTGCCAGCAGCGCTGGGCCCGATGAGCCCCAGCATTTT
TRBJ1-1,TRBV5-1,once,.,CASSLAGRRGNTEAFF,TGCGCCAGCAGCTTGGCCGGCCGGCGGGGGAACACTGAAGCTTTCTTT
TRBJ1-5,TRBV28,.,TRBD1,CASSNGDRTISLGQPQHF,TGTGCCAGCAGCAACGGGGACAGGACTATTTCTCTAGGTCAGCCCCAGCATTTT
TRBJ1-6,TRBV4-2,.,.,CASSQASARDWGNSPLHF,TGTGCCAGCAGCCAAGCAAGCGCACGGGACTGGGGCAATTCACCCCTCCACTTT
TRBJ2-3,TRBV6-1,.,.,CASSELGGSTDTQYF,TGTGCCAGCAGTGAACTTGGCGGGAGCACAGATACGCAGTATTTT
TRBJ2-1,TRBV30,.,TRBD2,CAWSNLPGLAGFNEQFF,TGTGCCTGGAGTAACTTACCGGGACTAGCGGGGTTTAATGAGCAGTTCTTC
TRBJ1-6,TRBV11-2,.,TRBD1,CASSYRGKVNSPLHF,TGTGCCAGCAGCTACAGGGGTAAAGTTAATTCACCCCTCCACTTT
TRBJ2-3,TRBV9,.,TRBD2,CASSVVSGGAGDTQYF,TGTGCCAGCAGCGTAGTTAGCGGGGGGGCGGGGGATACGCAGTATTTT
TRBJ1-5,TRBV10-3,.,.,CAISNGGKDQPQHF,TGTGCCATCAGTAATGGGGGGAAGGATCAGCCCCAGCATTTT
TRBJ2-7,TRBV10-3,.,TRBD1,CAISETGDRRVEQYF,TGTGCCATCAGTGAAACAGGGGACAGGCGTGTCGAGCAGTACTTC
TRBJ2-7,TRBV10-3,.,.,CAISPGTAASYEQYF,TGTGCCATCAGCCCCGGGACTGCGGCGTCCTACGAGCAGTACTTC
TRBJ1-1,TRBV12-5,.,TRBD1,CASGLGWDRGNTEAFF,TGTGCTAGTGGTTTGGGTTGGGACAGGGGGAACACTGAAGCTTTCTTT
TRBJ2-1,TRBV5-4,.,TRBD2,CASSLARGLAVQFF,TGTGCCAGCAGCCTCGCTAGAGGACTAGCGGTGCAGTTCTTC
TRBJ2-7,TRBV21-1,.,.,CASSNPMTELSHYEQYF,TGTGCCAGCAGCAACCCGATGACAGAACTCTCACATTACGAGCAGTACTTC
TRBJ2-5,TRBV6-1,.,TRBD2,CASSDGLAGGGRQETQYF,TGTGCCAGCAGTGACGGTTTAGCGGGAGGTGGGCGACAAGAGACCCAGTACTTC
TRBJ2-2,TRBV30,once,TRBD2,CAGTSGANTGELFF,TGTGCCGGGACTAGCGGGGCGAACACCGGGGAGCTGTTTTTT
TRBJ1-5,TRBV18,.,.,CASSILGFDGSQPQHF,TGTGCCAGCTCAATTTTGGGGTTTGATGGGAGTCAGCCCCAGCATTTT
TRBJ2-7,TRBV7-7,.,.,CASSAGRGSCEQYF,TGTGCTAGCAGCGCCGGAAGGGGATCATGCGAGCAGTACTTC
TRBJ2-3,TRBV9,.,.,CASSVGRSEGGATQYF,TGTGCCAGCAGCGTAGGAAGGTCGGAAGGGGGGGCTACGCAGTATTTT
TRBJ1-5,TRBV6-5,.,.,CASSYEGGRGNQPQHF,TGTGCCAGCAGTTACGAGGGAGGACGGGGCAATCAGCCCCAGCATTTT
TRBJ2-4,TRBV5-1,.,TRBD1,CASSSIGTENIQYF,TGCGCCAGCAGCTCCATTGGGACAGAAAACATTCAGTACTTC
TRBJ2-1,TRBV30,.,.,CAWSVSLARYNEQFF,TGTGCCTGGAGTGTAAGTCTAGCGCGTTACAATGAGCAGTTCTTC
TRBJ2-5,TRBV5-4,.,.,CASSVPGQVQETQYF,TGTGCCAGCAGCGTACCGGGACAAGTACAAGAGACCCAGTACTTC
TRBJ2-1,TRBV7-3,.,.,CASSADWTYNEQFF,TGTGCCAGCAGCGCCGACTGGACTTACAATGAGCAGTTCTTC
TRBJ2-7,TRBV28,.,TRBD1,CASTYGTGLSYEQYF,TGTGCCAGCACCTACGGGACAGGGTTAAGCTACGAGCAGTACTTC
TRBJ2-7,TRBV6-1,.,.,CASSERSPGAYEQYF,TGTGCCAGCAGTGAAAGGTCCCCGGGAGCCTACGAGCAGTACTTC
TRBJ1-1,TRBV6-1,.,.,CASWGLNTEAFF,TGTGCCAGCTGGGGGCTGAACACTGAAGCTTTCTTT
TRBJ2-3,TRBV6-4,.,.,CASSDGGATDTQYF,TGTGCCAGCAGTGACGGGGGGGCCACAGATACGCAGTATTTT